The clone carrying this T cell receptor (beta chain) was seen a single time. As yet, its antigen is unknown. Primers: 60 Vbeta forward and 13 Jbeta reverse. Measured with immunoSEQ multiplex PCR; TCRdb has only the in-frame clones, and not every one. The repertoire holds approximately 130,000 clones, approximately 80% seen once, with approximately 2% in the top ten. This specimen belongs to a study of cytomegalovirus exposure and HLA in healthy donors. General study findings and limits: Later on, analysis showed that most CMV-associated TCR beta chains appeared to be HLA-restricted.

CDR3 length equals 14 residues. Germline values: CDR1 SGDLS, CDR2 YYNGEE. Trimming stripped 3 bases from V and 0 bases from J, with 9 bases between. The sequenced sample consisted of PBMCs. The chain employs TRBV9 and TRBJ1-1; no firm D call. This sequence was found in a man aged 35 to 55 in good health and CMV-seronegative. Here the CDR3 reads CASSARAMNTEAFF. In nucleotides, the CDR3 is TGTGCCAGCAGCGCCCGTGCGATGAACACTGAAGCTTTCTTT. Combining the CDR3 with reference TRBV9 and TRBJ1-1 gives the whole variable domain DSGVTQTPKHLITATGQRVTLRCSPRSGDLSVYWYQQSLDQGLQFLIQYYNGEERAKGNILERFSAQQFPDLHSELNLSSLELGDSALYFCASSARAMNTEAFFGQGTRLTVV.